One and the same sample provided the 19 T cell receptor beta chains below, sequenced in a study of T cell responses to AZD1222 COVID-19 vaccine. Clones were read by immunoSEQ multiplex PCR, and TCRdb kept only the in-frame ones, dropping some. The sample records about 120,000 clones, approximately 83% being singletons. The material sequenced was peripheral blood, taken on day 0 of MenACWY control vaccination. The receptors stem from an adult in good health.

This sequence joins TRBV4-1 and TRBJ1-5; no firm D call. The length of the CDR3 is 16 residues. Germline V lookup: CDR1 MGHRA, CDR2 YSYEKL. V was cut by 0 bases and J by 3 bases, with 12 bases left in between. The chain's CDR3 is CASSQDWRQINQPQHF. The CDR3 DNA sequence: TGCGCCAGCAGCCAAGATTGGCGGCAGATCAATCAGCCCCAGCATTTT.

This clone was observed a single time. The rearrangement links TRBV28 to TRBJ1-4, with D hard to call. Trimming removed 5 bases at V and 2 bases at J, with 0 bases between. This CDR3 is 11 amino acids long. CDR1 and CDR2 (germline): MDHEN, SYDVKM. The CDR3 sequence: CASSTNEKLFF. Written as DNA, the CDR3 is TGTGCCAGCAGTACTAATGAAAAACTGTTTTTT.

The V call is TRBV5-6, the J call TRBJ2-7, with D possibly TRBD2 on 5 matching bases. Germline V gives CDR1 SGHDT, CDR2 YYEEEE. The ends were cut back, 3 bases at V and 7 bases at J, with 20 bases in the middle. The CDR3 is 15 residues long. CDR3 loop: CASSSRAGSTGEQYF. For the CDR3, the DNA is TGTGCCAGCAGCTCGAGGGCAGGCTCTACGGGGGAGCAGTACTTC.

The rearrangement uses TRBV7-2 and TRBJ1-1; 7 nucleotides agree with TRBD1. The V and J ends lost 4 bases and 1 base, in that order; junction bases with no gene match: 3. This CDR3 comprises 14 residues. Germline values: CDR1 SGHTA, CDR2 FQGNSA. CDR3 sequence (DNA): TGTGCCAGCAGCTCGGGACAGAAGAACACTGAAGCTTTCTTT. Encoded protein: CASSSGQKNTEAFF.

This chain links TRBV5-4 with TRBJ2-1, with D tentatively TRBD2 (6 bases). The CDR3 length is 13 residues. In germline, CDR1 is SGHNT, CDR2 YYREEE (reference sequence). Trimming removed 4 bases from V and 7 bases from J, with 12 bases in between. The CDR3 region has the DNA TGTGCCAGCAGCCCCGGGGGTTGGAATGAGCAGTTCTTC. Residues: CASSPGGWNEQFF.

V gene TRBV15 combines with J gene TRBJ1-3; tentative D call: TRBD1 (5 bases). The CDR3 has 17 residues. The ends were cut back, 0 bases at V and 0 bases at J, with 12 bases in the middle. Germline values: CDR1 LNHNV, CDR2 YYDKDF (reference sequence). This CDR3 is CATSRDYGGTSGNTIYF. DNA for the CDR3: TGTGCCACCAGCAGAGATTATGGGGGGACCTCTGGAAACACCATATATTTT.

This clone was picked up one time. The chain links TRBV9 to TRBJ1-2; D may be TRBD1 (6 bases). The CDR3 contains 15 residues. Germline lookup yields CDR1 SGDLS and CDR2 YYNGEE. V lost 6 bases and J 7 bases, leaving 22 bases between the germline ends. CDR3 in DNA: TGTGCCAGCACCGCCATTTTGGGGGGCGAAGGTGGCTACACCTTC. Protein: CASTAILGGEGGYTF.

The V gene is TRBV28, the J gene TRBJ2-3, with D tentatively TRBD2 (6 bases). This CDR3 comprises 13 residues. The germline V gene encodes CDR1 MDHEN and CDR2 SYDVKM. The germline V and J ends were trimmed by 5 bases and 2 bases, with 8 bases remaining between them. The CDR3 nucleotides read TGTGCCAGCAGTGGGGACTTCACAGATACGCAGTATTTT. It specifies CASSGDFTDTQYF.

V and J are TRBV5-4 and TRBJ2-1; D perhaps matches TRBD2 (5 bases). Germline values: CDR1 SGHNT, CDR2 YYREEE (reference sequence). The CDR3 runs 14 residues. V lost 0 bases and J 9 bases, leaving 13 bases between the germline ends. CDR3 sequence (DNA): TGTGCCAGCAGCTTGGCCAACGGGGTTAGTGAGCAGTTCTTC. This sequence encodes CASSLANGVSEQFF.

The chain uses TRBV9 and TRBJ2-5, with 11 bases fitting TRBD2. With V trimmed by 0 bases and J by 0 bases, 7 bases remained unmatched. Per germline, CDR1 SGDLS and CDR2 YYNGEE. The CDR3 loop spans 18 amino acids. CDR3 loop: CASSVASGGIGYQETQYF. CDR3 sequence (DNA): TGTGCCAGCAGCGTAGCTAGCGGGGGGATTGGGTACCAAGAGACCCAGTACTTC.

The rearrangement joins TRBV19 to TRBJ2-1; tentatively, D is TRBD1 or TRBD2 (5 bases each). CDR1 and CDR2 from the germline V gene are LNHDA and SQIVND (reference sequence). This CDR3 is built from 16 residues. Trimming removed 4 bases from V and 0 bases from J, with 13 bases in between. CDR3 region: CASSTPPGSSYNEQFF. In nucleotides, the CDR3 is TGTGCCAGTAGTACCCCCCCAGGGAGCTCCTACAATGAGCAGTTCTTC.

The chain uses TRBV7-8 and TRBJ2-7; D is unclear. The V and J ends lost 5 bases and 0 bases respectively, with 5 bases between them. Germline CDR1 reads SGHVS; CDR2 reads FQNEAQ. This CDR3 has 12 amino acids. The CDR3 coding sequence is TGTGCCAGCAGCCCCCACTCCTACGAGCAGTACTTC. It codes for CASSPHSYEQYF.

The CDR3 bases are TGTGCCAGCAGCTTCGAGCCCTCTGGTAATTCACCCCTCCACTTT. Amino acid sequence: CASSFEPSGNSPLHF. The chain recombines TRBV5-4 with TRBJ1-6; no reliable D call. In germline, CDR1 is SGHNT, CDR2 YYREEE (reference sequence). The CDR3 is 15 residues long. With 2 bases removed from V and 6 bases from J, the gap between germline ends came to 12 bases.

This clone was seen a handful of times. The DNA for the CDR3 is TGTGCCAGCGGAGTGAACACTGAAGCTTTCTTT. This translates into CASGVNTEAFF. The rearrangement links TRBV14 to TRBJ1-1; D is ambiguous. V gave up 8 bases and J gave up 0 bases, with 4 bases separating them. CDR1 SGHDN and CDR2 FVKESK come from the germline V gene. The CDR3 runs to 11 residues.

The gene calls are TRBV5-4 and TRBJ2-3, with D tentatively TRBD1 (6 bases). Germline V gives CDR1 SGHNT, CDR2 YYREEE (reference sequence). V shed 4 bases and J shed 10 bases, with 13 bases lying between them. The CDR3 contains 12 residues. The CDR3 is CASSLDSSSQYF. The CDR3 nucleotides read TGTGCCAGCAGCCTGGACAGTTCCTCGCAGTATTTT.

The chain employs TRBV18 and TRBJ1-5; no definite D call. Germline lookup yields CDR1 KGHSH and CDR2 LQKENI. The CDR3 has 13 amino acids. Trimming took off 5 bases at V and 8 bases at J, with 13 bases between the two ends. The CDR3: CASSVSGKKPQHF. CDR3 DNA sequence: TGTGCCAGCTCAGTTTCGGGGAAAAAGCCCCAGCATTTT.

This rearrangement joins TRBV11-2 to TRBJ1-2; 7 bases align to TRBD1. Germline assignment: CDR1 SGHAT and CDR2 FQNNGV. This CDR3 contains 12 residues. Losses at the gene ends were 5 bases for V and 5 bases for J; bases not matched to a gene: 2. CDR3 sequence reads: CASSPQGYGYTF. The CDR3 DNA is TGTGCCAGCAGCCCACAGGGGTATGGCTACACCTTC. Using reference TRBV11-2 and TRBJ1-2 for the parts outside the CDR3, the full variable domain is EAGVAQSPRYKIIEKRQSVAFWCNPISGHATLYWYQQILGQGPKLLIQFQNNGVVDDSQLPKDRFSAERLKGVDSTLKIQPAKLEDSAVYLCASSPQGYGYTFGSGTRLTVV.

CDR3 in amino acids: CASSYKGAHNEQFF. The CDR3 DNA reads as TGTGCCAGCAGTTACAAGGGGGCTCACAATGAGCAGTTCTTC. V usage is TRBV6-2 or TRBV6-3 and J usage is TRBJ2-1; 7 bases line up with TRBD1. V lost 2 bases to trimming and J lost 5 bases; unmatched junction nucleotides: 3. The CDR3 sequence is 14 residues long. Germline V gene sequence: CDR1 MNHEY, CDR2 SVGEGT.

This chain uses TRBV7-2 with TRBJ1-6, with TRBD1 matching 7 bases. After removal of 3 bases from V and 7 bases from J, the junction contained 3 bases not matched to a gene. The CDR3 is 14 amino acids. Germline lookup yields CDR1 SGHTA and CDR2 FQGNSA. The CDR3 loop reads CASSLGQRNSPLHF. CDR3 DNA sequence: TGTGCCAGCAGCTTGGGACAGAGGAATTCACCCCTCCACTTT. The full variable domain, its missing parts supplied by reference TRBV7-2 and TRBJ1-6, is GAGVSQSPSNKVTEKGKDVELRCDPISGHTALYWYRQSLGQGLEFLIYFQGNSAPDKSGLPSDRFSAERTGGSVSTLTIQRTQQEDSAVYLCASSLGQRNSPLHFGNGTRLTVT.